This entry lists 15 T cell receptor beta chains sequenced from one sample in a study of PD-1 blockade in mismatch repair-deficient tumors. Produced via immunoSEQ multiplex PCR; TCRdb's table is partial and in-frame only. The sample gives 120,000 or so clones, about 88% of which show up once; 13% is in the top ten. Sequenced material: peripheral blood, taken 44 weeks after starting pembrolizumab. All receptors derive from an adult with mismatch repair-deficient cancer.

The chain is built from TRBV27 and TRBJ2-5; 9 nucleotides line up with TRBD1. V was clipped by 0 bases and J by 6 bases; unmatched bases: 5. The CDR3 runs 15 residues. The germline V gene encodes CDR1 MNHEY and CDR2 SMNVEV (reference sequence). CDR3 sequence reads: CASSLSGTGWKTQYF. CDR3 nucleotide sequence: TGTGCCAGCAGTTTATCGGGGACAGGGTGGAAGACCCAGTACTTC.

V and J are TRBV11-2 and TRBJ2-5, with 10 bases matching TRBD1. This CDR3 is built from 15 residues. The V segment lost 4 bases and the J segment 1 base; nucleotides outside the gene matches: 3. CDR1 and CDR2 (germline): SGHAT, FQNNGV. DNA for the CDR3: TGTGCCAGCAGCTCCGGGACAGGGGCCCAAGAGACCCAGTACTTC. This translates into CASSSGTGAQETQYF.

The CDR3 bases are TGCGCCAGCAGCCAAGATAGAGGGACAGTCGGCTTCTCTGGGGCCAACGTCCTGACTTTC. Translated, it gives CASSQDRGTVGFSGANVLTF. This sequence joins TRBV4-1 and TRBJ2-6; the match to TRBD1 covers 7 bases. The CDR3 is made up of 20 amino acids. Germline V gives CDR1 MGHRA, CDR2 YSYEKL. V lost 0 bases and J lost 0; bases outside the gene matches: 11.

The gene calls are TRBV5-6 and TRBJ1-2; no clear D. The V end lost 2 bases, the J end lost 10 bases, and 15 bases lay between the germline ends. Germline V gene sequence: CDR1 SGHDT, CDR2 YYEEEE. The CDR3 is 13 residues long. CDR3 region: CASSLTTVVDYTF. The CDR3 DNA reads as TGTGCCAGCAGCTTAACCACGGTGGTGGACTACACCTTC.

The chain has TRBV5-1 and TRBJ2-1, with D perhaps matching TRBD2 (5 bases). V dropped 3 bases and J dropped 4 bases, with 17 bases sitting between them. The CDR3 has 16 amino acids. In germline, CDR1 is SGHRS, CDR2 YFSETQ. DNA of the CDR3: TGCGCCAGCAGCTCTGGACTGAGAAGACCTTACAATGAGCAGTTCTTC. Its protein product is CASSSGLRRPYNEQFF.

The V gene is TRBV5-4, the J gene TRBJ2-2; 9 bases line up with TRBD1. With 5 bases clipped from V and 5 bases from J, the junction kept 7 bases outside the gene matches. Germline V gene sequence: CDR1 SGHNT, CDR2 YYREEE (reference sequence). This CDR3 spans 15 amino acids. The CDR3 coding sequence is TGTGCCAGCAGTCCGGGGACAGGGTCGACCGGGGAGCTGTTTTTT. The encoded protein is CASSPGTGSTGELFF.

The CDR3 sequence is CASSFFQGLREQYF. For the CDR3, the DNA is TGTGCCAGCAGCTTTTTTCAGGGGCTAAGAGAGCAGTACTTC. This chain links TRBV5-6 with TRBJ2-7; a weak D match, TRBD1 (6 bases). This CDR3 contains 14 residues. Germline CDR1 is SGHDT and CDR2 is YYEEEE. The V and J ends lost 2 bases and 7 bases respectively, with 16 bases between them.

The chain has TRBV7-2 and TRBJ2-7, with a tentative D call TRBD2 (6 bases). This CDR3 has 18 amino acids. Germline V gene data show CDR1 as SGHTA and CDR2 as FQGNSA. The V and J ends lost 1 base and 3 bases respectively, with 22 bases between them. In DNA form, the CDR3 reads TGTGCCAGCAGCTTAGTTGCGGGATTAGCGATTCCCCTCTACGAGCAGTACTTC. Amino acids: CASSLVAGLAIPLYEQYF.

The chain links TRBV7-2 to TRBJ2-1, with 9 bases identical to TRBD2. The CDR3 runs 19 residues. The V gene end was trimmed by 1 base and the J gene end by 4 bases; junction bases not matched to a gene: 14. CDR1 is SGHTA and CDR2 is FQGNSA in the germline V gene. Written as DNA, the CDR3 is TGTGCCAGCAGCTTAGATGCAGGGGCTAGCGGGATCCTATACAATGAGCAGTTCTTC. Translating gives CASSLDAGASGILYNEQFF. Full variable domain (outside the CDR3, taken from reference TRBV7-2 and TRBJ2-1): GAGVSQSPSNKVTEKGKDVELRCDPISGHTALYWYRQSLGQGLEFLIYFQGNSAPDKSGLPSDRFSAERTGGSVSTLTIQRTQQEDSAVYLCASSLDAGASGILYNEQFFGPGTRLTVL.

In DNA form, the CDR3 reads TGTGCCAGCAGTCTGAAGACACCCTCATTCGCTCAGTACTTC. Translated, it gives CASSLKTPSFAQYF. The V call is TRBV28, the J call TRBJ2-7; D call uncertain. This CDR3 is 14 amino acids long. The germline V and J ends were trimmed by 5 bases and 10 bases, with 21 bases remaining between them. CDR1 MDHEN and CDR2 SYDVKM come from the germline V gene. The whole variable domain, remainder taken from reference TRBV28 and TRBJ2-7, is DVKVTQSSRYLVKRTGEKVFLECVQDMDHENMFWYRQDPGLGLRLIYFSYDVKMKEKGDIPEGYSVSREKKERFSLILESASTNQTSMYLCASSLKTPSFAQYFGPGTRLTVT.

This CDR3 is CASSILHLATGILGQPQHF. CDR3 sequence (DNA): TGTGCCAGTAGTATTTTACATTTGGCGACAGGGATTCTTGGTCAGCCCCAGCATTTT. The rearrangement links TRBV19 to TRBJ1-5; 7 bases are shared with TRBD1. With V trimmed by 3 bases and J by 6 bases, 20 bases remained unmatched. CDR3 length: 19 amino acids. From germline, CDR1 is LNHDA and CDR2 SQIVND (reference sequence).

This chain connects TRBV30 to TRBJ1-2; D not certain. The CDR3 contains 11 residues. Trimming removed 5 bases at V and 5 bases at J, with 9 bases between. CDR1 and CDR2 from the germline V gene are GTSNPN and SVGIG (reference sequence). The CDR3 loop reads CAWQDFYGYTF. The CDR3 DNA sequence: TGTGCCTGGCAAGACTTTTATGGCTACACCTTC.

The chain is built from TRBV7-9 and TRBJ2-1, with D uncertain. The V and J ends lost 5 bases and 12 bases respectively, with 8 bases between them. Per germline, CDR1 SEHNR and CDR2 FQNEAQ (reference sequence). The CDR3 consists of 10 residues. CDR3 region: CASSGPRQFF. CDR3 nucleotides: TGTGCCAGCAGCGGCCCGAGGCAGTTCTTC. Combining the CDR3 with reference TRBV7-9 and TRBJ2-1 gives the whole variable domain DTGVSQNPRHKITKRGQNVTFRCDPISEHNRLYWYRQTLGQGPEFLTYFQNEAQLEKSRLLSDRFSAERPKGSFSTLEIQRTEQGDSAMYLCASSGPRQFFGPGTRLTVL.

The chain couples TRBV7-9 to TRBJ2-1; either TRBD1 or TRBD2 may supply D (5 bases each). Germline assignment: CDR1 SEHNR and CDR2 FQNEAQ (reference sequence). This CDR3 contains 14 residues. V was pared by 6 bases and J by 6 bases, with 15 bases between. The CDR3 sequence is CASRPGTTSNEQFF. The CDR3 DNA is TGTGCCAGCAGACCGGGGACCACATCCAATGAGCAGTTCTTC.

The J gene is TRBJ2-7, the V gene TRBV27; D gene unclear. The length of the CDR3 is 14 residues. From germline, CDR1 is MNHEY and CDR2 SMNVEV (reference sequence). V gave up 3 bases and J gave up 7 bases, with 16 bases separating them. CDR3 DNA: TGTGCCAGCAGTTTTTCGGGCAGAACGCGTGAGCAGTACTTC. Amino acids: CASSFSGRTREQYF.